This T cell receptor beta chain is from a study of blood T cell repertoires in COVID-19. Turning to the study itself: Samples of COVID-19 (acute and convalescent) were obtained from the United States, Italy and Spain. PBMCs, B-cell-depleted T cells, or T cells were the source of the cDNA or gDNA that made up the material.

Measured with immunoSEQ multiplex PCR; TCRdb has only the in-frame clones, and not every one. The table records around 110,000 clones, roughly four fifths of them present only once. The V segment lost 1 base and the J segment 3 bases; nucleotides outside the gene matches: 5. The CDR3 spans 15 residues. Germline values: CDR1 MNHNS, CDR2 SASEGT. This TCR was recovered from a woman aged 55-70 years with acute or convalescent COVID-19. Material for sequencing was peripheral blood. V usage is TRBV6-1 and J usage is TRBJ1-2; TRBD1 matches at 7 bases. CDR3 DNA: TGTGCCAGCAGTGAAGGACAGGGCCCTTACTATGGCTACACCTTC. Translation: CASSEGQGPYYGYTF.